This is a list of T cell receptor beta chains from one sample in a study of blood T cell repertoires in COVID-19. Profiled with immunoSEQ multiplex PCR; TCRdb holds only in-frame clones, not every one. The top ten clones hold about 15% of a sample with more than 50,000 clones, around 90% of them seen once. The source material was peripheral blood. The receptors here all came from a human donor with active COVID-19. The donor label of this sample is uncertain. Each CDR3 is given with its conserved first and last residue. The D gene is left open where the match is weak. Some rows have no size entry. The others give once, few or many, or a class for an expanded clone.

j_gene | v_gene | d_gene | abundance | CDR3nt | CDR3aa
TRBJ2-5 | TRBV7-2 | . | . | TGTGCCAGCAGCTTAGGCCCGGGTCCAGAGACCCAGTACTTC | CASSLGPGPETQYF
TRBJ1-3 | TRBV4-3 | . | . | TGCGCCAGCAGCCAAGACAAGGAGTCTGGAAACACCATATATTTT | CASSQDKESGNTIYF
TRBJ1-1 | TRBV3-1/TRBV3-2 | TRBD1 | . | TGTGCCAGCACCCTAGGGACAGGGGACGCTTTCTTT | CASTLGTGDAFF
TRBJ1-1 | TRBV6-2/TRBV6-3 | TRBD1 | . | TGTGCCAGCAGTTACTCGCGGACAGGGAACACTGAAGCTTTCTTT | CASSYSRTGNTEAFF
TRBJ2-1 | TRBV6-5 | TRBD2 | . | TGTGCCAGCAGTTACGCTAGCGGGTCACAATGGGAGCAGTTCTTC | CASSYASGSQWEQFF
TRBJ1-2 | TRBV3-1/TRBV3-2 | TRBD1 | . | TGTGCCAGCAGCCACAGGGACAGGGAACCCCTCTATGGCTACACCTTC | CASSHRDREPLYGYTF
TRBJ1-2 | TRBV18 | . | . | TGTGCCAGCTCACCTTTGGGAACAGGGCGTTCTAACTATGGCTACACCTTC | CASSPLGTGRSNYGYTF
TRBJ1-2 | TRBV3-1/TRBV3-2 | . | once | TGTGCCAGCAGCCAAGCAGGGGTCTTTGGCTACACCTTC | CASSQAGVFGYTF
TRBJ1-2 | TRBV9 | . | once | TGTGCCAGCACCGGGCAGGGAGGCGACTATGGCTACACCTTC | CASTGQGGDYGYTF
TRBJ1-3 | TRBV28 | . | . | TGTGCCAGCAGCCGGGATTACGCTGGAAACACCATATATTTT | CASSRDYAGNTIYF
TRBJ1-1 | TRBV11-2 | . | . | TGTGCCAGCAGCTCCACAGGACAGAACACTGAAGCTTTCTTT | CASSSTGQNTEAFF
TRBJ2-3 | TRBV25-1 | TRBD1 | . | TGTGCCAGCAGTGACGGTTGGCAGGGGGTAGTAGATACGCAGTATTTT | CASSDGWQGVVDTQYF
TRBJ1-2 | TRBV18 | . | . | TGTGCCAGCTCACCCTCCGGTAGGAGCCAGCCCGGGGATAACTATGGCTACACCTTC | CASSPSGRSQPGDNYGYTF
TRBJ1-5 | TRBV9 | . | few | TGTGCCAGCAGCGTCGGAGATAGCAATCAGCCCCAGCATTTT | CASSVGDSNQPQHF
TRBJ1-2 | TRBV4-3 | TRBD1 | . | TGCGCCAGCAGCCAGACAGGGGGCTATGGCTACACCTTC | CASSQTGGYGYTF
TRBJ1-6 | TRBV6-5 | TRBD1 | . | TGTGCCAGCAGTTCACAGGGGGCTACTTCACCCCTCCACTTT | CASSSQGATSPLHF
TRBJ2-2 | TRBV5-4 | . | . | TGTGCCAGCAGCCCGAAGGCGGGAAACACCGGGGAGCTGTTTTTT | CASSPKAGNTGELFF
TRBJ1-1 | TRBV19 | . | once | TGTGCCAGTAGTATAGGGGGGCAAATAGGTGAAGCTTTCTTT | CASSIGGQIGEAFF
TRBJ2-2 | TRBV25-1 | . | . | TGTGCCAGCAGTGAAGAGGGGAGGTCCGACACCGGGGAGCTGTTTTTT | CASSEEGRSDTGELFF
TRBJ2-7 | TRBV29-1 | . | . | TGCAGCGTTAACCAGCAGGGATTCTCCTACGAGCAGTACTTC | CSVNQQGFSYEQYF
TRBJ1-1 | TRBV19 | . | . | TGTGCCAGTAGTATCGGGGTAGGGAACACTGAAGCTTTCTTT | CASSIGVGNTEAFF
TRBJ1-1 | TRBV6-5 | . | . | TGTGCCAGCAGTTACGGAGGGAACACTGAAGCTTTCTTT | CASSYGGNTEAFF
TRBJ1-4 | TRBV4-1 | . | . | TGCGCCAGCAGCCAAGTCGTCGGGTCAACTAATGAAAAACTGTTTTTT | CASSQVVGSTNEKLFF
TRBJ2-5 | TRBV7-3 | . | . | TGTGCCAGCAGCTTAGGCGGGCAAGAAGGGACCCAGTACTTC | CASSLGGQEGTQYF
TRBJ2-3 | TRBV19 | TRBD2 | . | TGTGCCAGTGACGGGACTAGCGGGACGGGTACGCAGTATTTT | CASDGTSGTGTQYF
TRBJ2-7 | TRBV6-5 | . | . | TGTGCCAGCAGTTTTACAGCTACCTACGAGCAGTACTTC | CASSFTATYEQYF
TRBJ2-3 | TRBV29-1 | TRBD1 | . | TGCAGCGTAGAGGGTGGCAGGGGGCTAGATACGCAGTATTTT | CSVEGGRGLDTQYF
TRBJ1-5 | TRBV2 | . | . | TGTGCCAGCAGTGAAGCGCCGGGGGGGTTGCAGCCCCAGCATTTT | CASSEAPGGLQPQHF
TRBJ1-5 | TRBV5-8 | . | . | TGTGCCAGCAGCGGCGGACAGCTTAGCAATCAGCCCCAGCATTTT | CASSGGQLSNQPQHF
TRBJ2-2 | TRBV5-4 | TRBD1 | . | TGTGCCAGCAGCTCCCCGGGACAGGTTAACACCGGGGAGCTGTTTTTT | CASSSPGQVNTGELFF
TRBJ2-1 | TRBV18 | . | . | TGTGCCAGCTCACGACTCTTTCGGGGGTCGGACTACAATGAGCAGTTCTTC | CASSRLFRGSDYNEQFF
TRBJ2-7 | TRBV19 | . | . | TGTGCCAGTAGTTTAGTTTCGTACGAGCAGTACTTC | CASSLVSYEQYF
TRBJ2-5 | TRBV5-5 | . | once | TGTGCCAGCAGCTTGCTTGGCAGCCAAGAGACCCAGTACTTC | CASSLLGSQETQYF
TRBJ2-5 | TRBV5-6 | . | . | TGTGCCAGCAGCTTGGGACAGCAAGAGACCCAGTACTTC | CASSLGQQETQYF
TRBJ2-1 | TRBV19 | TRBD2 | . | TGTGCCAGTAGCCTCGGGCTAGCGGGAGCCATGCGGGGGTTCCCCTACAATGAGCAGTTCTTC | CASSLGLAGAMRGFPYNEQFF
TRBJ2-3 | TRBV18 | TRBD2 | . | TGTGCCAGCTCACGGATAGCGGGAGGGAGGACAGATACGCAGTATTTT | CASSRIAGGRTDTQYF
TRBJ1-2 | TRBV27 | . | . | TGTGCCAGCAGTTCCGTGACTCGACCCTATGGCTACACCTTC | CASSSVTRPYGYTF
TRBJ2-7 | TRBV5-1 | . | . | TGCGCCAGCAGCCCATTTCAGGGCTACGAGCAGTACTTC | CASSPFQGYEQYF